These T cell receptor beta chains were read from a single sample in a study of blood T cell repertoires in COVID-19. Generated by immunoSEQ multiplex PCR, the TCRdb table keeps only in-frame clones and is missing some. The table has approximately 350,000 clones, 80% to 90% seen once. The sequenced sample was PBMCs or T cells enriched from blood (not recorded which). These receptors all come from a man younger than 35 who had recovered from COVID-19. Both conserved end residues are part of each CDR3. The order of the fields is V gene, J gene, CDR3 length, CDR3 protein.

>TRBV7-9|TRBJ2-3|16
CASSFRLSGKGDTQYF
>TRBV7-9|TRBJ1-5|17
CASSLFIHTGGNQPQHF
>TRBV3-1/TRBV3-2|TRBJ2-7|11
CASSQEREQYF
>TRBV12-3/TRBV12-4|TRBJ2-1|12
CASSSPSVEQFF
>TRBV7-9|TRBJ2-5|17
CASSLLSSGRSQETQYF
>TRBV7-2|TRBJ2-1|16
CASTERSGRSDNEQFF
>TRBV30|TRBJ2-7|14
CAWSEGTGVNEQYF
>TRBV10-3|TRBJ1-1|13
CATTGGEGTEAFF
>TRBV5-6|TRBJ1-2|16
CASYLGTGLLAGGYTF
>TRBV6-5|TRBJ2-3|15
CASSSGQVKADTQYF
>TRBV7-2|TRBJ1-5|16
CASSFRGGGSNQPQHF
>TRBV5-5|TRBJ1-1|13
CASSLAQVGEAFF
>TRBV25-1|TRBJ1-1|13
CASSETGKTEAFF
>TRBV4-2|TRBJ2-5|14
CASSQDWHQETQYF
>TRBV28|TRBJ2-7|15
CASSLLLAGDDEQYF
>TRBV9|TRBJ1-1|13
CASSVSDQVQAFF
>TRBV7-4|TRBJ2-3|17
CASSLDGTSGHTDTQYF
>TRBV25-1|TRBJ2-3|14
CASSVDRQTDTQYF
>TRBV9|TRBJ2-5|16
CASSLGTSGGQETQYF
>TRBV28|TRBJ2-7|14
CASSPFQGANEQYF
>TRBV6-2/TRBV6-3|TRBJ2-2|17
CASSYQGTGVFTGELFF
>TRBV7-8|TRBJ1-3|15
CASSLAYGPGNIIYF
>TRBV28|TRBJ2-7|15
CASSSPGTRSREQYF
>TRBV2|TRBJ2-7|15
CASKQHNRFSYEQYF
>TRBV3-1/TRBV3-2|TRBJ2-7|17
CASSQGKTLHNLYEQYF
>TRBV5-1|TRBJ2-7|17
CASSHPVAGGWRNEQYF